This TCR beta chain was sequenced during a study of beta chain features in type 1 diabetes. Regarding the study as a whole: Type 1 diabetes patients had TCRB CDR3s that were shorter (moderately but significantly so) in all four CD4+ subsets.

Expressed TCRB transcripts were sequenced because the entire RNA isolate underwent reverse transcription. TCRdb keeps only in-frame clones here, not all; method: immunoSEQ multiplex PCR. The sample carries under 90,000 clones, 25% to 35% recorded once. For this clone: Its antigen is still unknown.

The source of this sequence is a woman aged 18-29 years in good health. Sequenced: stem cell memory CD4+ T cells from blood.

CDR3 nucleotides: TGTGCCAGCAGCCGCCGGAGGGACAATGAGCAGTTCTTC. Translation: CASSRRRDNEQFF. The chain has TRBV11-3 and TRBJ2-1; tentative D call: TRBD2 (6 bases). Germline assignment: CDR1 SGHNT and CDR2 YENEEA. CDR3 length equals 13 residues. Between the trimmed V and J ends, which lost 5 bases and 5 bases, there was a span of 10 bases. Drawing the rest from reference TRBV11-3 and TRBJ2-1, the complete variable domain is EAGVVQSPRYKIIEKKQPVAFWCNPISGHNTLYWYLQNLGQGPELLIRYENEEAVDDSQLPKDRFSAERLKGVDSTLKIQPAELGDSAVYLCASSRRRDNEQFFGPGTRLTVL.